These 17 T cell receptor beta chains share one sample of origin, sequenced in a study of blood T cell repertoires in COVID-19. Clones were sequenced by immunoSEQ multiplex PCR, and TCRdb holds only the in-frame ones, with some missing. The data contain approximately 90,000 clones, around 86% of them seen just once; the ten biggest clones take up 3% to 3.5%. Specimen: peripheral blood. Source of these receptors: a woman in her seventies with acute or convalescent COVID-19.

The rearrangement uses TRBV3-1 (or the pseudogene TRBV3-2) and TRBJ1-5; D is ambiguous. CDR3 length equals 15 residues. V was clipped by 0 bases and J by 0 bases, with 6 bases between them. CDR1 and CDR2 (germline): LGHDT, YNNKEL (reference sequence). The DNA for the CDR3 is TGTGCCAGCAGCCAAGATTCCGGTAGCAATCAGCCCCAGCATTTT. Translated: CASSQDSGSNQPQHF.

The chain has TRBV5-1 and TRBJ1-5, with TRBD1 identical over 7 bases. CDR1 and CDR2 (germline): SGHRS, YFSETQ. Unmatched junction bases numbered 6, after V lost 0 bases and J lost 6 bases. CDR3 length: 15 amino acids. CDR3 in DNA: TGCGCCAGCAGCTTGGAGGGGGCACAGGGTCAGCCCCAGCATTTT. Translation: CASSLEGAQGQPQHF.

This sequence joins TRBV29-1 and TRBJ1-1; tentatively, D is TRBD1 (6 bases). CDR3 length: 15 residues. From germline, CDR1 is SQVTM and CDR2 ANQGSEA. V was trimmed by 1 base and J by 2 bases, leaving 14 bases between them. CDR3 region: CSVEGGTDSNTEAFF. DNA of the CDR3: TGCAGCGTTGAAGGGGGCACGGACAGCAACACTGAAGCTTTCTTT.

The chain employs TRBV5-6 and TRBJ2-4; D may be TRBD1 (5 bases). V was trimmed by 0 bases and J by 7 bases, leaving 20 bases between them. The CDR3 runs to 17 residues. The V gene's germline CDR1 is SGHDT and CDR2 YYEEEE. The CDR3 DNA is TGTGCCAGCAGCTTGGAATTGAGGTCCGGACATGGGAACATTCAGTACTTC. Residues: CASSLELRSGHGNIQYF.

The chain joins TRBV6-1 to TRBJ2-1; 7 nucleotides line up with TRBD2. The ends lost 3 bases at V and 10 bases at J; junction bases unmatched: 24. The CDR3 loop spans 19 amino acids. Germline V gene lookup returns CDR1 MNHNS and CDR2 SASEGT. The CDR3 nucleotides are TGTGCCAGCAGTGAGCCCTTCACTCTGTTACTAGCGCAAGTCAGCGAGCAGTTCTTC. This gives the protein CASSEPFTLLLAQVSEQFF.

This chain links TRBV2 with TRBJ2-7; tentatively, D is TRBD1 (5 bases). This CDR3 has 14 residues. In germline, CDR1 is SNHLY, CDR2 FYNNEI. Trimming left V 4 bases short and J 5 bases short, with 15 bases between. The CDR3 reads CASSVSGLQDEQYF. The CDR3 DNA reads TGTGCCAGCAGTGTGTCGGGCTTACAGGACGAGCAGTACTTC.

The chain has TRBV29-1 and TRBJ1-2, with 9 bases aligning to TRBD1. The CDR3 spans 13 residues. Germline lookup yields CDR1 SQVTM and CDR2 ANQGSEA. V dropped 6 bases and J dropped 10; count of bases not matched to a gene: 12. Here the CDR3 DNA reads TGCAGCGTAAAGTGGGGACAGGGCATGTCCTACACCTTC. Protein sequence: CSVKWGQGMSYTF.

The chain is built from TRBV27 and TRBJ2-2, with 11 bases matching TRBD1. The CDR3 loop spans 17 amino acids. Trimming took 3 bases from V and 4 from J; bases not matched to a gene: 7. CDR1 is MNHEY and CDR2 is SMNVEV in the germline V gene (reference sequence). This CDR3 is CASSFSRTGGRTGELFF. As DNA, the CDR3 is TGTGCCAGCAGTTTCTCTCGGACAGGGGGCCGCACCGGGGAGCTGTTTTTT.

The chain employs TRBV6-5 and TRBJ2-1; TRBD2 aligns across 10 bases. CDR1 and CDR2 (germline): MNHEY, SVGAGI. The CDR3 contains 15 residues. Trimming took 9 bases from V and 3 from J; bases not matched to a gene: 8. In DNA, the CDR3 is TGTGCCAGTAGGGCTAGCGGGGGCCTCTACAATGAGCAGTTCTTC. Its protein product is CASRASGGLYNEQFF.

J is TRBJ2-3 and V is TRBV20-1; perhaps TRBD2 as D (5 bases). The germline CDR1 and CDR2 sequences are DFQATT and SNEGSKA (reference sequence). The length of the CDR3 is 13 residues. The ends were cut back, 3 bases at V and 7 bases at J, with 14 bases in the middle. CDR3 residues: CSASVLAANTQYF. The DNA of the CDR3 is TGCAGTGCTAGTGTCCTAGCCGCTAATACGCAGTATTTT.

This chain connects TRBV7-9 to TRBJ1-1; D gene uncertain. The CDR3 totals 14 residues. V lost 3 bases, J lost 4 bases, and 12 bases lay in between. CDR1 is SEHNR and CDR2 is FQNEAQ in the germline V gene (reference sequence). CDR3 loop: CASSLDLRGTEAFF. CDR3 DNA sequence: TGTGCCAGCAGCTTGGACCTCCGGGGCACTGAAGCTTTCTTT.

The chain recombines TRBV3-1 (or the pseudogene TRBV3-2) with TRBJ2-1; TRBD2 agrees at 10 bases. The CDR3 is 14 residues long. Losses at the gene ends were 2 bases for V and 13 bases for J; bases not matched to a gene: 8. Germline CDR1 and CDR2: LGHDT and YNNKEL (reference sequence). The CDR3 is CASSQSRRTSGQFF. The CDR3 nucleotides are TGTGCCAGCAGCCAATCGCGCCGGACTAGCGGACAGTTCTTC.

The V and J genes are TRBV5-1 and TRBJ2-7; D may be TRBD2 (6 bases). Germline CDR1 is SGHRS and CDR2 is YFSETQ. The CDR3 runs to 15 residues. V lost 2 bases, J lost 0 bases, and 12 bases lay in between. The CDR3 reads CASSFMGGDSYEQYF. CDR3 DNA sequence: TGCGCCAGCAGCTTTATGGGGGGAGACTCCTACGAGCAGTACTTC.

The rearrangement joins TRBV19 to TRBJ1-6; 7 bases align to TRBD1. Trimming took 1 base from V and 2 from J; bases not matched to a gene: 2. Germline-derived CDR1 and CDR2 are LNHDA and SQIVND (reference sequence). The CDR3 covers 16 residues. The CDR3 nucleotides are TGTGCCAGTAGTATAGCAGGGGGTACCTATAATTCACCCCTCCACTTT. Amino acid sequence: CASSIAGGTYNSPLHF. The variable domain in full, completed from reference TRBV19 and TRBJ1-6, reads DGGITQSPKYLFRKEGQNVTLSCEQNLNHDAMYWYRQDPGQGLRLIYYSQIVNDFQKGDIAEGYSVSREKKESFPLTVTSAQKNPTAFYLCASSIAGGTYNSPLHFGNGTRLTVT.

The rearrangement links TRBV5-8 to TRBJ2-7; tentatively, D is TRBD2 (5 bases). The CDR3 totals 18 residues. Trimming removed 0 bases from V and 4 bases from J, with 23 bases in between. Germline V gives CDR1 SGHTS, CDR2 YDEGEE. In nucleotides, the CDR3 is TGTGCCAGCAGCTTGGGAGGATTATGGGAGCCGGTTTGGTACGAGCAGTACTTC. Amino acids: CASSLGGLWEPVWYEQYF.

The chain has TRBV28 and TRBJ1-5; 8 bases map to TRBD1. Per the germline V gene, CDR1 is MDHEN and CDR2 is SYDVKM. The CDR3 is 14 amino acids. The junction had 3 bases not matched to a gene; V was cut back by 6 bases and J by 2 bases. The chain's CDR3 is CASSFRGRNQPQHF. CDR3 coding DNA: TGTGCCAGCAGCTTCAGGGGGCGCAATCAGCCCCAGCATTTT.

This chain connects TRBV6-1 to TRBJ2-5; 10 nucleotides line up with TRBD2. V gave up 2 bases and J gave up 9 bases; unmatched junction bases: 12. Germline V gives CDR1 MNHNS, CDR2 SASEGT. This CDR3 contains 16 residues. CDR3 sequence reads: CASSERVSGGYSAQYF. Here the CDR3 DNA reads TGTGCCAGCAGTGAAAGGGTTAGCGGGGGGTATTCGGCCCAGTACTTC.